This TCR beta chain was sequenced in a study of post-analysis software for immune sequencing data. About the research overall: Both relapsing-remitting and secondary progressive multiple sclerosis featured among the disease courses, as did progressive-relapsing multiple sclerosis.

This clonotype was observed at least ten times. What it binds is unknown. CDR3 length: 15 residues. Germline lookup yields CDR1 SGHTA and CDR2 FQGNSA. Trimming shortened V by 0 bases and J by 0 bases, and 6 bases separated the two germline ends. Study conclusions and caveats: Included in a set of about five TRBV segments more frequent in patients than controls were TRBV5-6, TRBV5-1 and TRBV20-1. Samples made in the same batch grouped tightly together by F measure. Those with multiple sclerosis, the patient group, showed significantly lower normalized Chao1 diversity than controls.

Unique molecular identifiers featured in each of the TCR beta cDNA libraries. Starting from roughly 1.1 to 9.2 million T cells, the study yielded approximately 460,000 cDNA molecules. TCRdb passed the PCR reads through MiXCR, listing each CDR3 protein once. Among hundreds of thousands of distinct CDR3 sequences, just under 30% were seen once, and the ten largest hold approximately 0.55%. The rearrangement uses TRBV7-2 and TRBJ2-1, with no clear D. The sequence derives from a girl aged 5-17 years with multiple sclerosis. Specimen: blood. The DNA of the CDR3 is TGTGCCAGCAGCTTAGCCTTTAGCTCCTACAATGAGCAGTTCTTC. It codes for CASSLAFSSYNEQFF.